This T cell receptor beta chain is drawn from a study of regulatory T cells in long-lasting Graves disease. Arm-PCR with iRepertoire HTBI primers amplified the CDR3 regions for these TCR beta libraries. TCRdb passed the multiplex PCR reads through MiXCR, listing each CDR3 protein once. Among just over 600,000 distinct CDR3 sequences listed, 16% were seen once. Time point defined: newly diagnosed GD, antithyroid drugs for less than 3 months. Isolated PBMC RNA provided the starting material for the TCR library. This clonotype was counted a few times. The same specimen was also included in a second study, on T cells in Graves' hyperthyroidism and ophthalmopathy.

The material was peripheral blood mononuclear cells (PBMCs), obtained at new diagnosis, from a patient treated with antithyroid drugs. This TCR derives from a woman aged 30 to 39 with Graves disease.

The CDR3 spells CASSPSSAVTYEQYF. The CDR3 region has the DNA TGTGCCAGCAGCCCCTCTAGCGCGGTAACCTACGAGCAGTACTTC. The rearrangement links TRBV6-1 to TRBJ2-7; D is possibly TRBD2 (6 bases). Trimming took 6 bases from V and 2 from J, leaving 17 bases between them. The V gene's germline CDR1 is MNHNS and CDR2 SASEGT. The CDR3 runs 15 residues.